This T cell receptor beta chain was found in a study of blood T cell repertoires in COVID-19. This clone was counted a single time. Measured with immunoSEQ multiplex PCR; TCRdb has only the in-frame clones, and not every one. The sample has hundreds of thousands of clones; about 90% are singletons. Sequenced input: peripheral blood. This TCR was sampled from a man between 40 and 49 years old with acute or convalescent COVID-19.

The DNA of the CDR3 is TGTGCCAGCAGCCCGCAATCGGGTGTGAACACTGAAGCTTTCTTT. It encodes CASSPQSGVNTEAFF. J is TRBJ1-1 and V is TRBV11-3; D gene unclear. The CDR3 is made up of 15 amino acids. Germline V gene lookup returns CDR1 SGHNT and CDR2 YENEEA. The V end lost 5 bases, the J end lost 0 bases, and 13 bases lay between the germline ends.